One sample yielded the 31 T cell receptor beta chains listed below, sequenced in a study of T cell responses to AZD1222 COVID-19 vaccine. Here immunoSEQ multiplex PCR was the method, and the copy in TCRdb shows in-frame clones only, minus some. Seen here are 150,000 to 200,000 clones, approximately 93% observed once, and the top ten hold about 4.2%. This sample comprised peripheral blood, obtained on day 0 of AZD1222 vaccination. The receptors derive from an adult in good health.

The chain has TRBV21-1 and TRBJ2-7. TRBV21-1 is marked as a pseudogene. CDR3 length: 15 amino acids. The CDR3 DNA sequence: TGTGCCAGCAGCAAGAGTCGGGACGGACGCTACGAGCAGTACTTC. It codes for CASSKSRDGRYEQYF.

V and J are TRBV19 and TRBJ2-1; D remains ambiguous. The CDR3 consists of 14 residues. CDR1 is LNHDA and CDR2 is SQIVND in the germline V gene (reference sequence). V was cut by 2 bases and J by 9 bases, with 14 bases left in between. The CDR3 region is CASSIRPPFREQFF. CDR3 in DNA: TGTGCCAGTAGTATACGACCCCCATTTCGTGAGCAGTTCTTC. The whole variable domain, filled in from reference TRBV19 and TRBJ2-1, reads DGGITQSPKYLFRKEGQNVTLSCEQNLNHDAMYWYRQDPGQGLRLIYYSQIVNDFQKGDIAEGYSVSREKKESFPLTVTSAQKNPTAFYLCASSIRPPFREQFFGPGTRLTVL.

The chain couples TRBV10-1 to TRBJ2-7; D remains ambiguous. Trimming stripped 2 bases from V and 1 base from J, with 6 bases between. CDR3 length: 13 residues. Germline V gene lookup returns CDR1 WNHNN and CDR2 SYGVQD (reference sequence). The CDR3 bases are TGCGCCAGCAGTGAGCTTCCTTCCTACGAGCAGTACTTC. Translating it yields CASSELPSYEQYF.

This chain links TRBV27 with TRBJ2-7; 13 positions agree with TRBD2. The CDR3 length is 15 residues. V was pared by 3 bases and J by 6 bases, with 5 bases of the junction left unmatched. In germline, CDR1 is MNHEY, CDR2 SMNVEV (reference sequence). The CDR3 DNA is TGTGCCAGCAGTTTCCGGACTAGCGGGAGCGGCGAGCAGTACTTC. It is translated as CASSFRTSGSGEQYF.

The chain combines TRBV5-1 with TRBJ1-2, with 7 bases identical to TRBD1. CDR1 and CDR2 (germline): SGHRS, YFSETQ. The trim removed 1 base at V and 0 bases at J, leaving 0 bases unmatched. The CDR3 sequence is 14 residues long. DNA of the CDR3: TGCGCCAGCAGCTTGCAGGGGGCTAACTATGGCTACACCTTC. Translation: CASSLQGANYGYTF.

The count of this clone is one. The V and J genes are TRBV7-9 and TRBJ1-4, with D perhaps matching TRBD1 (5 bases). Per germline, CDR1 SEHNR and CDR2 FQNEAQ (reference sequence). Trimming removed 5 bases from V and 4 bases from J, with 8 bases in between. The CDR3 is 13 amino acids. The CDR3 coding sequence is TGTGCCAGCAGCACGGACATTAATGAAAAACTGTTTTTT. Its protein product is CASSTDINEKLFF.

The rearrangement links TRBV9 to TRBJ2-7; the match to TRBD1 covers 11 bases. Germline loops: CDR1 SGDLS, CDR2 YYNGEE. V lost 0 bases and J lost 3; bases outside the gene matches: 2. This CDR3 is 15 amino acids long. CDR3 DNA sequence: TGTGCCAGCAGCGTAGCGGGACAGGGGGACTACGAGCAGTACTTC. Its translation is CASSVAGQGDYEQYF. Combining the CDR3 with reference TRBV9 and TRBJ2-7 gives the whole variable domain DSGVTQTPKHLITATGQRVTLRCSPRSGDLSVYWYQQSLDQGLQFLIQYYNGEERAKGNILERFSAQQFPDLHSELNLSSLELGDSALYFCASSVAGQGDYEQYFGPGTRLTVT.

The V and J genes are TRBV5-4 and TRBJ2-2, with 11 bases fitting TRBD2. The CDR3 length is 17 residues. J lost 8 bases, V lost 0 bases, and 9 bases had no gene match. Per the germline V gene, CDR1 is SGHNT and CDR2 is YYREEE (reference sequence). CDR3 coding DNA: TGTGCCAGCAGCTTGGGGCTAGCGGGAGGTTCGAGGGGGGAGCTGTTTTTT. This encodes CASSLGLAGGSRGELFF.

The V and J genes are TRBV15 and TRBJ1-2; D gene uncertain. V was clipped by 0 bases and J by 8 bases, with 10 bases between them. The CDR3 consists of 13 residues. The germline V gene has CDR1 LNHNV and CDR2 YYDKDF (reference sequence). CDR3 sequence: CATSRDLAEGYTF. CDR3 sequence (DNA): TGTGCCACCAGCAGAGATCTGGCGGAAGGCTACACCTTC.

The chain uses TRBV3-1 (or the pseudogene TRBV3-2) and TRBJ2-5; 7 bases are a match to TRBD2. CDR3 length: 18 amino acids. CDR1 is LGHDT, CDR2 YNNKEL, per germline (reference sequence). J gave up 1 base and V 0 bases, and 11 bases lay outside the gene matches. CDR3 sequence reads: CASSQDSSSASGQETQYF. CDR3 DNA: TGTGCCAGCAGCCAAGATTCTTCGTCGGCTAGCGGCCAAGAGACCCAGTACTTC.

The chain carries TRBV2 and TRBJ1-6; D ambiguous. CDR3 length: 13 residues. V was pared by 6 bases and J by 3 bases, with 6 bases between. Germline CDR1 and CDR2: SNHLY and FYNNEI. Here the CDR3 DNA reads TGTGCCAGCAGGGCGGACTATAATTCACCCCTCCACTTT. Residues: CASRADYNSPLHF.

The chain uses TRBV30 and TRBJ1-1, with D perhaps TRBD1 (6 bases). This CDR3 has 16 amino acids. Trimming took off 4 bases at V and 11 bases at J, with 29 bases between the two ends. Germline V lookup: CDR1 GTSNPN, CDR2 SVGIG (reference sequence). CDR3: CAWTGAAGRLGGKAFF. Written as DNA, the CDR3 is TGTGCCTGGACGGGTGCGGCAGGAAGGTTAGGGGGGAAGGCTTTCTTT.

The V and J genes are TRBV27 and TRBJ2-1, with a weak D call TRBD2 (6 bases). The CDR3 is 13 residues long. Germline loops: CDR1 MNHEY, CDR2 SMNVEV (reference sequence). V lost 8 bases and J 5 bases, leaving 13 bases between the germline ends. The CDR3 loop reads CASGGLAHNEQFF. CDR3 nucleotides: TGTGCCAGCGGGGGACTGGCACACAATGAGCAGTTCTTC.

Turning to this clone: This sample also contains other DNA sequences that code for the same CDR3. The chain employs TRBV5-1 and TRBJ2-1; D is uncertain. Trimming stripped 0 bases from V and 4 bases from J, with 5 bases between. CDR1 and CDR2 from the germline V gene are SGHRS and YFSETQ. The CDR3 totals 13 residues. CDR3 in DNA: TGCGCCAGCAGCTTGGGTAGTTACAATGAGCAGTTCTTC. Protein: CASSLGSYNEQFF.

This clone was recorded once. J is TRBJ1-4 and V is TRBV25-1, with D hard to call. Looked up from germline, CDR1 is MGHDK and CDR2 is SYGVNS. CDR3 length: 14 residues. V shed 3 bases and J shed 8 bases, with 13 bases lying between them. The CDR3 sequence: CASSDKHRGEKLFF. The DNA for the CDR3 is TGTGCCAGCAGTGATAAACACAGAGGCGAAAAACTGTTTTTT.

J is TRBJ1-6 and V is TRBV3-1 (or the pseudogene TRBV3-2); D call uncertain. The CDR3 sequence is 12 residues long. CDR1 LGHDT and CDR2 YNNKEL come from the germline V gene (reference sequence). V lost 0 bases and J 14 bases, leaving 8 bases between the germline ends. The CDR3 sequence: CASSQEAGALHF. DNA of the CDR3: TGTGCCAGCAGCCAAGAGGCCGGGGCCCTCCACTTT.

The genes are TRBV14 and TRBJ1-1, with unresolved D. The CDR3 length is 13 residues. The germline V and J ends were trimmed by 0 bases and 3 bases, with 5 bases remaining between them. Germline lookup yields CDR1 SGHDN and CDR2 FVKESK. The CDR3 loop reads CASSQDGHTEAFF. DNA of the CDR3: TGTGCCAGCAGCCAAGATGGGCACACTGAAGCTTTCTTT.

The V call is TRBV5-1, the J call TRBJ2-1; tentative D call: TRBD1 (5 bases). Per germline, CDR1 SGHRS and CDR2 YFSETQ. This CDR3 comprises 12 residues. V was pared by 5 bases and J by 9 bases, with 12 bases between. DNA for the CDR3: TGCGCCAGCAGAACCCCCCAGGGTGAGCAGTTCTTC. It is translated as CASRTPQGEQFF.

This sequence joins TRBV5-1 and TRBJ1-1; D perhaps matches TRBD1 (5 bases). CDR3 size: 14 residues. CDR1 SGHRS and CDR2 YFSETQ come from the germline V gene. Trimming removed 3 bases at V and 6 bases at J, with 15 bases between. CDR3 bases: TGCGCCAGCAGCTCTAGGGCGGTGGGGGCTGAAGCTTTCTTT. Its translation is CASSSRAVGAEAFF.

This clone was seen once. The chain is built from TRBV21-1 and TRBJ2-7; TRBD1, as called in the table, went unchecked against the DNA. TRBV21-1 is flagged as a pseudogene. This CDR3 has 13 amino acids. CDR3 bases: TGTGCCAGCAGCAAAGGACAATTCTACGAGCAGTACTTC. It translates to CASSKGQFYEQYF.

The chain has TRBV24-1 and TRBJ1-4; TRBD1 aligns across 7 bases. J lost 0 bases, V lost 7 bases, and 10 bases had no gene match. This CDR3 is built from 17 residues. CDR1 is KGHDR, CDR2 SFDVKD, per germline. The DNA of the CDR3 is TGTGCCACCAGGGGAGAGGGGGCGAAGACAACTAATGAAAAACTGTTTTTT. Residues: CATRGEGAKTTNEKLFF.

This sequence joins TRBV18 and TRBJ2-1; 12 nucleotides align to TRBD2. V was clipped by 5 bases and J by 5 bases; unmatched bases: 7. The CDR3 totals 16 residues. CDR1 and CDR2 (germline): KGHSH, LQKENI. The CDR3 region is CASSTRLAGVDNEQFF. The CDR3 bases are TGTGCCAGCTCAACTCGACTAGCGGGAGTCGACAATGAGCAGTTCTTC. The full variable domain, rest sourced from reference TRBV18 and TRBJ2-1, is NAGVMQNPRHLVRRRGQEARLRCSPMKGHSHVYWYRQLPEEGLKFMVYLQKENIIDESGMPKERFSAEFPKEGPSILRIQQVVRGDSAAYFCASSTRLAGVDNEQFFGPGTRLTVL.

The chain couples TRBV10-2 to TRBJ1-1; 7 bases are a match to TRBD1. Trimming cost V 3 bases and J 3 bases; bases outside gene matches: 7. Germline V gene data show CDR1 as WSHSY and CDR2 as SAAADI. The CDR3 extends over 15 amino acids. The CDR3 DNA reads as TGCGCCAGCAGTGACAGGGGGTTGGGGCACACTGAAGCTTTCTTT. Translation: CASSDRGLGHTEAFF.

The V gene is TRBV4-1, the J gene TRBJ1-5; no definite D call. Trimming took off 2 bases at V and 0 bases at J, with 8 bases between the two ends. CDR1 MGHRA and CDR2 YSYEKL come from the germline V gene. CDR3 length: 15 residues. CDR3 sequence: CASSQNGYSNQPQHF. In DNA form, the CDR3 reads TGCGCCAGCAGCCAAAACGGGTATAGCAATCAGCCCCAGCATTTT.

The chain carries TRBV19 and TRBJ1-1, with D hard to call. V was cut by 5 bases and J by 3 bases, with 10 bases left in between. The V gene's germline CDR1 is LNHDA and CDR2 SQIVND (reference sequence). The CDR3 is 13 amino acids. Here the CDR3 DNA reads TGTGCCAGTAGTGGTCAGAGGCACACTGAAGCTTTCTTT. It specifies CASSGQRHTEAFF.

V is TRBV6-1 and J is TRBJ1-1; D gene unclear. There are 15 residues in the CDR3. The germline V gene has CDR1 MNHNS and CDR2 SASEGT. Trimming cost V 3 bases and J 5 bases, with 16 bases left between them. The CDR3 coding sequence is TGTGCCAGCAGTGAGATATGGGGTTCGTGGACTGAAGCTTTCTTT. It encodes CASSEIWGSWTEAFF.

This chain links TRBV18 with TRBJ1-2; tentatively, D is TRBD1 (5 bases). The CDR3 totals 16 residues. Trimming shortened V by 3 bases and J by 2 bases, and 16 bases separated the two germline ends. Germline CDR1 reads KGHSH; CDR2 reads LQKENI. As DNA, the CDR3 is TGTGCCAGCTCACCTTTTCGCGACAGCGTCAACTATGGCTACACCTTC. It encodes CASSPFRDSVNYGYTF.

As to this clone: Other DNA sequences in this specimen translate into the identical CDR3. The chain links TRBV7-2 to TRBJ1-6; a possible D gene is TRBD1 (6 bases). V gave up 1 base and J gave up 1 base, with 8 bases separating them. CDR3 size: 16 residues. CDR1 is SGHTA and CDR2 is FQGNSA in the germline V gene. The CDR3 bases are TGTGCCAGCAGCTTAGAAGGGGGTTCCTATAATTCACCCCTCCACTTT. It codes for CASSLEGGSYNSPLHF.

Only one count was recorded for this clone. The rearrangement joins TRBV27 to TRBJ1-5; D not certain. With 3 bases removed from V and 6 bases from J, the gap between germline ends came to 12 bases. The length of the CDR3 is 14 residues. Germline V CDR1 and CDR2: MNHEY, SMNVEV (reference sequence). The CDR3 spells CASSFSPPGQPQHF. DNA of the CDR3: TGTGCCAGCAGTTTCTCCCCTCCAGGTCAGCCCCAGCATTTT.

The rearrangement joins TRBV7-2 to TRBJ2-7; D is undetermined. Germline assignment: CDR1 SGHTA and CDR2 FQGNSA. V was cut by 4 bases and J by 0 bases, with 4 bases left in between. CDR3 size: 12 residues. This chain's CDR3 is CASSYASYEQYF. The CDR3 coding sequence is TGTGCCAGCAGCTACGCCTCCTACGAGCAGTACTTC.

This chain joins TRBV19 and TRBJ2-1; D gene ambiguous. The V and J ends lost 1 base and 6 bases respectively, with 19 bases between them. This CDR3 region has 17 residues. Germline V CDR1 and CDR2: LNHDA, SQIVND (reference sequence). The CDR3 nucleotides are TGTGCCAGTAGTATAGGAACTGCCGCCCCGAGGCCCAATGAGCAGTTCTTC. Its translation is CASSIGTAAPRPNEQFF.